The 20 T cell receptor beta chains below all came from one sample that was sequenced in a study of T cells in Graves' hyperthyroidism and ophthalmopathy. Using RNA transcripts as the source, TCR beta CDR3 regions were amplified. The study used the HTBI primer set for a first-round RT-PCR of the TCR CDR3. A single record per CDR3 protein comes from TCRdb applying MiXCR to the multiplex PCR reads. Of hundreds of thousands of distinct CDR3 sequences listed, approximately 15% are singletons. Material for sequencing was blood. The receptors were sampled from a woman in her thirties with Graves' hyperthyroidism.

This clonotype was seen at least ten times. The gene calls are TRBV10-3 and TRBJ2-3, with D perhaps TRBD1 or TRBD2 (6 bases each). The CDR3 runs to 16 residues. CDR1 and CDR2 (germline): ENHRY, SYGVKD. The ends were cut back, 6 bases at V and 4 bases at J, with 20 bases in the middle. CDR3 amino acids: CAIRKGGTGAPDTQYF. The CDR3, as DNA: TGTGCCATCAGAAAGGGGGGAACGGGAGCCCCAGATACGCAGTATTTT.

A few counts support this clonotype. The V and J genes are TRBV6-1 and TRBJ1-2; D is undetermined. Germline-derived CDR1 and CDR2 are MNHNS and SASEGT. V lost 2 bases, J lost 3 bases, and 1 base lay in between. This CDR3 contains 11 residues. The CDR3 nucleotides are TGTGCCAGCAGTGAACACTATGGCTACACCTTC. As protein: CASSEHYGYTF.

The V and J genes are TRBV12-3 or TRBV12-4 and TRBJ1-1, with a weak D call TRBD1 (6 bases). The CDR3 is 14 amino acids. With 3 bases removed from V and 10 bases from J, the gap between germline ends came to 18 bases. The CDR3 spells CASSFGSGGRGAFF. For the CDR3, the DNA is TGTGCCAGCAGTTTTGGTTCGGGGGGCAGAGGAGCTTTCTTT.

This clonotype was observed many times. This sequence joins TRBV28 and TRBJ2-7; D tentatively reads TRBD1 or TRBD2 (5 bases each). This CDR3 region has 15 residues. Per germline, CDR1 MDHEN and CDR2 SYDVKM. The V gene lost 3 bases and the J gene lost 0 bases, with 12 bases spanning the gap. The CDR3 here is CASSLAGTSSYEQYF. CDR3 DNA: TGTGCCAGCAGTTTGGCAGGGACCTCCTCCTACGAGCAGTACTTC.

The CDR3 DNA reads TGCGCCAGCAGCCAATCAGCGGGAGGGCCCTCCCAAGAGACCCAGTACTTC. Translation: CASSQSAGGPSQETQYF. The genes are TRBV4-3 and TRBJ2-5, with 10 bases matching TRBD2. The germline gives CDR1 LGHNA, CDR2 YSLEER. The CDR3 covers 17 residues. The junction had 7 bases not matched to a gene; V was cut back by 2 bases and J by 1 base.

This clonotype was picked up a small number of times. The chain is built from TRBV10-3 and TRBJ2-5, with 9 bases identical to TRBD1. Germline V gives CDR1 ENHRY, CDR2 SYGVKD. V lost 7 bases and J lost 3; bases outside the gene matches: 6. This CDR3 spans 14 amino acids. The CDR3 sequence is CAIKNTGGKETQYF. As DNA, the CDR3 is TGTGCCATCAAGAACACAGGGGGCAAAGAGACCCAGTACTTC.

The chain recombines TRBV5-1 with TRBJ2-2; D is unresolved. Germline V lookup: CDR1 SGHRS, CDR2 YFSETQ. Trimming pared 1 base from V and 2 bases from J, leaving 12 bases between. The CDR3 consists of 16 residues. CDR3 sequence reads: CASSLSSNLNTGELFF. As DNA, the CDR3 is TGCGCCAGCAGCTTGTCTTCCAACCTTAACACCGGGGAGCTGTTTTTT.

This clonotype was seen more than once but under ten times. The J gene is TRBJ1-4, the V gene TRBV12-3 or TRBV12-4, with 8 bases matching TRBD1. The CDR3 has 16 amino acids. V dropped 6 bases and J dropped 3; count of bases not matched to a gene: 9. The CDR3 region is CASRATGVRANEKLFF. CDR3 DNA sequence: TGTGCCAGCAGGGCGACAGGGGTTAGGGCTAATGAAAAACTGTTTTTT.

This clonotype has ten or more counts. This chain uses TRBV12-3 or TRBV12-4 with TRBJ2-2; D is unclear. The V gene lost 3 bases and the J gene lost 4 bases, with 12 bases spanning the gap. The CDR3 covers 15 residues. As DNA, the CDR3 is TGTGCCAGCAGTTTCTCGACTCCCGGCACCGGGGAGCTGTTTTTT. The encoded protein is CASSFSTPGTGELFF.

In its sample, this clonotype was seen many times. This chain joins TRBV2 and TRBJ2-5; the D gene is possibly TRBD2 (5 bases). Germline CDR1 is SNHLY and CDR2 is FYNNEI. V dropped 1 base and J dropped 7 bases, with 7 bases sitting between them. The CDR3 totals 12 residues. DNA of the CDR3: TGTGCCAGCAGTGAAGGAGAGGGGACCCAGTACTTC. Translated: CASSEGEGTQYF. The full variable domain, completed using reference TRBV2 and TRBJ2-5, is EPEVTQTPSHQVTQMGQEVILRCVPISNHLYFYWYRQILGQKVEFLVSFYNNEISEKSEIFDDQFSVERPDGSNFTLKIRSTKLEDSAMYFCASSEGEGTQYFGPGTRLLVL.

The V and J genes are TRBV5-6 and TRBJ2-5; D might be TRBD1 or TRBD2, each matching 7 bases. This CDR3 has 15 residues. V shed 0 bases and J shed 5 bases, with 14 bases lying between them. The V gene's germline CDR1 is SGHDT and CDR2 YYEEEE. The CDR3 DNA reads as TGTGCCAGCAGCTTGGCCGGGGGGACAGTCGAGACCCAGTACTTC. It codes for CASSLAGGTVETQYF.

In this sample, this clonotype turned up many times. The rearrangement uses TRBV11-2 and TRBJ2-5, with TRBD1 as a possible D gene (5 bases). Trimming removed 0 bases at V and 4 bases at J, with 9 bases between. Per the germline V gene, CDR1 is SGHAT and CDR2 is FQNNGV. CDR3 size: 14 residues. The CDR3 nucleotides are TGTGCCAGCAGCTTAGATGTCCAGGGAGAGACCCAGTACTTC. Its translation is CASSLDVQGETQYF.

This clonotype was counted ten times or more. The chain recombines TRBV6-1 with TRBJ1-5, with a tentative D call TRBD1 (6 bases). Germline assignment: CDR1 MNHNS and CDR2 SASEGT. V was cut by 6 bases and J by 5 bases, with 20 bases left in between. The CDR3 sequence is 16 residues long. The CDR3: CASRVFGRGDYQPQHF. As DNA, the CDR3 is TGTGCCAGCAGGGTTTTTGGCAGGGGAGACTATCAGCCCCAGCATTTT.

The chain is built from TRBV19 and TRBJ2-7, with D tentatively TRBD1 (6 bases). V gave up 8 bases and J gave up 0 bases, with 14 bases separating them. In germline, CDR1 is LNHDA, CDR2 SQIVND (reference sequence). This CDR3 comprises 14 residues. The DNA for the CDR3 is TGTGCCAGTCAGCCGACAGGCGGCTCCTACGAGCAGTACTTC. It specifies CASQPTGGSYEQYF.

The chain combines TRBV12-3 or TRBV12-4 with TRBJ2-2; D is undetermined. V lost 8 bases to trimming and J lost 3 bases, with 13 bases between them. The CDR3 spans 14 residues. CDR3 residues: CASRRNSDTGELFF. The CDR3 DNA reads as TGTGCCAGCCGGAGAAACAGCGACACCGGGGAGCTGTTTTTT.

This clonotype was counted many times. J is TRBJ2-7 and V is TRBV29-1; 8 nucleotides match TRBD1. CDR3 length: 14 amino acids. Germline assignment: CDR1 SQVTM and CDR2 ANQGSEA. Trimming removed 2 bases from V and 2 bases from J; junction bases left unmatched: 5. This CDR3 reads CSVEWGQAPYEQYF. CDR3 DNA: TGCAGCGTTGAATGGGGACAGGCCCCCTACGAGCAGTACTTC.

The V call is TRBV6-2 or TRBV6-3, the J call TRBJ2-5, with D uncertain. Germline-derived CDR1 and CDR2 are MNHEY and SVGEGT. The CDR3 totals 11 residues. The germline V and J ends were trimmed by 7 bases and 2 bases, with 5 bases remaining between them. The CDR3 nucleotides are TGTGCCAGCAAGAGGCAAGAGACCCAGTACTTC. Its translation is CASKRQETQYF.

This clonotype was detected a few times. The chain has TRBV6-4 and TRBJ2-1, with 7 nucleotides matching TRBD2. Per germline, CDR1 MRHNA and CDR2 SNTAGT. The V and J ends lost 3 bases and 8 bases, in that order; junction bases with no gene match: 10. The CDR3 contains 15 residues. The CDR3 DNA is TGTGCCAGCAGTGAGGGGGGAGGGGAGGTTGATGAGCAGTTCTTC. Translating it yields CASSEGGGEVDEQFF.

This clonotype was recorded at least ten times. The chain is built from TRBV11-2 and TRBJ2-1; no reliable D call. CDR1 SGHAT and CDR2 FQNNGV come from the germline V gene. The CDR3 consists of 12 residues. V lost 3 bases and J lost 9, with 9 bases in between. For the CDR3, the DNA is TGTGCCAGCAGCTTTGAAGCAGGTGAGCAGTTCTTC. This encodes CASSFEAGEQFF.

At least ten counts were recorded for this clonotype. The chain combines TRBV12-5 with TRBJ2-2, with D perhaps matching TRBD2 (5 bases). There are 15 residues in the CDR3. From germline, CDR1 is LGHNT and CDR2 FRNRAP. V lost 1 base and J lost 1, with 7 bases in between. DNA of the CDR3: TGTGCTAGTGGTTTGGACGGGATGAACACCGGGGAGCTGTTTTTT. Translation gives CASGLDGMNTGELFF.